The clone carrying this T cell receptor (beta chain) was seen many times. The sample originates from a study of T cells in Graves' hyperthyroidism and ophthalmopathy. RNA transcripts yielded amplified TCR beta CDR3 regions. The HTBI primer set drove a first-round RT-PCR of the TCR CDR3. TCRdb fed the multiplex PCR reads into MiXCR, producing one record per CDR3 protein. The data contain approximately 870,000 distinct CDR3 sequences, about two fifths of them singletons. V was pared by 4 bases and J by 3 bases, with 9 bases between. Germline CDR1 and CDR2: SNHLY and FYNNEI. CDR3 size: 13 residues. The chain has TRBV2 and TRBJ1-2; maybe TRBD1 (5 bases). This TCR was recovered from a man between 18 and 35 years old with Graves' hyperthyroidism. The sequenced material came from blood. The chain's CDR3 is CASSVDNYYGYTF. For the CDR3, the DNA is TGTGCCAGCAGTGTGGACAACTACTATGGCTACACCTTC.